Sequencing of this TCR beta chain was carried out in a study of siplizumab effects on memory and regulatory T cells. As to this clone: No antigen is known for it.

This CDR3 is 15 amino acids long. V lost 3 bases to trimming and J lost 0 bases, with 9 bases between them. Germline V gene data show CDR1 as MNHNS and CDR2 as SASEGT. Overall study results and limits: Greater diversity than memory cells seemed evident in naive T cells, which also appeared to be major alloresponse contributors. Controls had roughly 28% Treg-derived mappable alloreactive CD4+ clones on average, versus about 70% with siplizumab.

The method was immunoSEQ multiplex PCR; TCRdb's version includes in-frame clones alone and lacks a portion of them. In the table there are around 97,000 clones, 85% to 95% of which are singletons. V usage is TRBV6-1 and J usage is TRBJ1-3; possibly TRBD1 for D (5 bases). Sequencing used non-Treg CD4+ T cells sorted from blood. This receptor was obtained from a human donor in good health. The CDR3 bases are TGTGCCAGCAGTGAGTTGGGGGGCTCTGGAAACACCATATATTTT. Its protein product is CASSELGGSGNTIYF.